This T cell receptor beta chain was recovered during a study of CD8 T cells in ankylosing spondylitis. Findings and caveats of the study: There was a TCR beta motif, made of several highly homologous variants, that appeared characteristic of ankylosing spondylitis blood.

Construction of TCR beta libraries was performed using quantitative 5'-RACE with molecular barcodes. MiXCR, run by TCRdb on the 5' RACE reads, gives a single entry per CDR3 protein. The sample contains around 540,000 distinct CDR3 sequences, more than 9.5% of which appear only once. For this clonotype: Antigen unknown.

CDR1 is MNHNS, CDR2 SASEGT, per germline. Trimming pared 1 base from V and 4 bases from J, leaving 14 bases between. The CDR3 loop spans 15 amino acids. This rearrangement joins TRBV6-1 to TRBJ2-7; possible D gene TRBD1, 5 bases. The sequence was collected from a male donor with ankylosing spondylitis. Sequenced input: blood, either unsorted or a sorted T cell fraction (not recorded which). The CDR3 loop reads CASSEDAGNVYEQYF. The CDR3 coding sequence is TGTGCCAGCAGTGAAGATGCAGGGAACGTGTACGAGCAGTACTTC.